This TCR beta chain was sequenced in a study of graft-versus-host responses after intestinal transplantation. The table came from immunoSEQ multiplex PCR; TCRdb's copy has only in-frame clones and leaves some out. The sample records some 15,000 clones, roughly two thirds being singletons. The V and J ends lost 4 bases and 9 bases, in that order; junction bases with no gene match: 3. Germline V gene sequence: CDR1 MNHNS, CDR2 SASEGT. The CDR3 spans 13 residues. Intraepithelial plus lamina propria lymphocytes were released by processing graft tissue. The specimen was ileum tissue, collected roughly 720 days after intestinal transplantation. J is TRBJ2-1 and V is TRBV6-1; 10 bases line up with TRBD1. This TCR derives from a human patient who received an intestinal transplant, so some T cells may come from the graft donor. The DNA for the CDR3 is TGTGCCAGCAGTGGACAGGGGGCAGGTGAGCAGTTCTTC. The encoded protein is CASSGQGAGEQFF.